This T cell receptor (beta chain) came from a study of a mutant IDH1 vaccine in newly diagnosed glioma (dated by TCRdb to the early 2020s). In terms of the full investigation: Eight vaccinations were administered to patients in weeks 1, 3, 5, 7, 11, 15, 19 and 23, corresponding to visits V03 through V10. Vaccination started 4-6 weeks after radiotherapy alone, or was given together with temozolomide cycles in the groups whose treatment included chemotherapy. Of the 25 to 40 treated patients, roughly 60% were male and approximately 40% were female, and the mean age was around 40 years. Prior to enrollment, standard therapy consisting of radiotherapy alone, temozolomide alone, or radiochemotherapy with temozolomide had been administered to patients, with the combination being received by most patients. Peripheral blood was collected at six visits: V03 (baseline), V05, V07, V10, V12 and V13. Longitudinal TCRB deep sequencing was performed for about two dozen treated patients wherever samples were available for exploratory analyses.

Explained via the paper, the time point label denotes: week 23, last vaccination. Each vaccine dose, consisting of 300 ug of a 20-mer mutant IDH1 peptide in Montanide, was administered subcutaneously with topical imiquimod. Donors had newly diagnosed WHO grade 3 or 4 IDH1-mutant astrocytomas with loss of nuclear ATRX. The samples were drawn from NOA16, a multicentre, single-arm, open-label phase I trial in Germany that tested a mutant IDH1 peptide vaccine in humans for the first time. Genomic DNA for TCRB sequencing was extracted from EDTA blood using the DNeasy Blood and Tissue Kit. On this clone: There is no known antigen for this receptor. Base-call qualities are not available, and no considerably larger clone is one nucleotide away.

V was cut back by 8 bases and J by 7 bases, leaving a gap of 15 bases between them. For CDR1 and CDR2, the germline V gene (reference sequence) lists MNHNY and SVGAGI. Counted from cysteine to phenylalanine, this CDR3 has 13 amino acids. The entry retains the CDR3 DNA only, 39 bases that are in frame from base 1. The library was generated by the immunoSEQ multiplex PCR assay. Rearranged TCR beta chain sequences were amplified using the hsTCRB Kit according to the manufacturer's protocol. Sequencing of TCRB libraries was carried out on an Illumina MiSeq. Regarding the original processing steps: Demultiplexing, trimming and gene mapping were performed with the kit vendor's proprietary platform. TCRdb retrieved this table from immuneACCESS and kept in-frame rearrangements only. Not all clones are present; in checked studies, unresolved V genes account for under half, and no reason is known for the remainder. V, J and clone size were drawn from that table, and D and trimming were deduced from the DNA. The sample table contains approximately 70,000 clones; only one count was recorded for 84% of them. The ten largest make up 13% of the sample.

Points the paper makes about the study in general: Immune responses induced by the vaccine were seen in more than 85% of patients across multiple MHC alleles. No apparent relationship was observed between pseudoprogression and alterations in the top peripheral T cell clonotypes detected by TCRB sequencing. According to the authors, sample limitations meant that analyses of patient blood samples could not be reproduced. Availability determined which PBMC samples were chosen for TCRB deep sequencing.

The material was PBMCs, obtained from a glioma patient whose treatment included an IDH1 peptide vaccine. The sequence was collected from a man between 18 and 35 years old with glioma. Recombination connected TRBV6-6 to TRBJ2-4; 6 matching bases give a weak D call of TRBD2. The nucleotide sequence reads TGTGCCAGCCACCGCCGTGGAGGGAACATTCAGTACTTC. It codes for CASHRRGGNIQYF.